Below are 18 T cell receptor beta chains sequenced from a single sample in a study of spatial heterogeneity in lung cancer. Study-wide points: Tumor mutation counts were tracked by expanded intratumoral alpha and beta TCR counts.

TCRdb reprocessed the 5' RACE reads via MiXCR and lists one record per CDR3 protein. This repertoire shows around 2,600 distinct CDR3 sequences, 5.5% to 6% found once; its top ten account for about 17%. The time point here: sample taken at primary tumor resection. No antigen has been assigned to these receptors. The input for sequencing was lung tumor tissue, taken at surgery. These receptors were collected from a male donor with early-stage non-small cell lung cancer.

Of note for this clonotype: This beta chain was picked up by a library intended for alpha chains and is off target, so its count carries little meaning. The chain couples TRBV6-6 to TRBJ2-5; 12 nucleotides line up with TRBD1. CDR1 is MNHNY, CDR2 SVGAGI, per germline (reference sequence). CDR3 length equals 14 residues. Trimming cost V 8 bases and J 9 bases; bases outside gene matches: 10. The CDR3 region has the DNA TGTGCCAGCTGCTCCGGGACAGGGGGCCGTGCCCAGTACTTC. It specifies CASCSGTGGRAQYF.

This clonotype was picked up many times. This beta chain slipped into a library made for alpha chains as a stray read, so its size is not meaningful. The chain recombines TRBV7-2 with TRBJ2-3, with 7 nucleotides matching TRBD2. J was trimmed by 6 bases and V by 5 bases; bases with no gene match: 8. The germline gives CDR1 SGHTA, CDR2 FQGNSA. The CDR3 is 14 residues long. CDR3 sequence: CASSAPSGWDTQYF. The CDR3 region has the DNA TGTGCCAGCAGCGCACCTAGCGGATGGGATACGCAGTATTTT.

This clonotype was picked up many times. This beta chain is off target for a library built for alpha chains, so its abundance means little. The chain employs TRBV5-1 and TRBJ2-1; 12 bases fit TRBD2. This CDR3 is built from 15 residues. Germline V gene lookup returns CDR1 SGHRS and CDR2 YFSETQ. V lost 1 base to trimming and J lost 9 bases; unmatched junction nucleotides: 5. In nucleotides, the CDR3 is TGCGCCAGCAGCTTGAGTCTAGCGGGAGGGGGTGAGCAGTTCTTC. Translation: CASSLSLAGGGEQFF.

This clonotype is termed large (0.1 to 1%). This beta chain appears as a stray read in a library generated for alpha chains; its size is not informative. The V and J genes are TRBV20-1 and TRBJ2-3; 7 nucleotides line up with TRBD2. CDR1 is DFQATT, CDR2 SNEGSKA, per germline (reference sequence). J gave up 1 base and V 1 base, and 5 bases lay outside the gene matches. The CDR3 runs 15 residues. CDR3 protein: CSARVRLAGTDTQYF. DNA for the CDR3: TGCAGTGCTAGAGTGAGGCTAGCGGGCACAGATACGCAGTATTTT.

Relative to its sample, this clonotype is medium-sized. This beta chain appears as a stray read in a library generated for alpha chains; its size is not informative. This rearrangement joins TRBV7-2 to TRBJ1-5; weak D call: TRBD1 (5 bases). V lost 1 base to trimming and J lost 5 bases, with 12 bases between them. Germline CDR1 is SGHTA and CDR2 is FQGNSA. The CDR3 runs 15 residues. As DNA, the CDR3 is TGTGCCAGCAGCTTAGGGGACCGAAGTCATCAGCCCCAGCATTTT. It encodes CASSLGDRSHQPQHF.

By proportion, this clonotype is large. This beta chain is an off-target read within a library intended for alpha chains, so its frequency means little. This chain links TRBV20-1 with TRBJ1-1; 8 bases line up with TRBD1. The germline V gene has CDR1 DFQATT and CDR2 SNEGSKA (reference sequence). This CDR3 has 15 amino acids. Losses at the gene ends were 1 base for V and 0 bases for J; bases not matched to a gene: 4. CDR3 region: CSARGQGAVNTEAFF. The CDR3 bases are TGCAGTGCTAGAGGGCAGGGGGCGGTGAACACTGAAGCTTTCTTT.

This clonotype has a count of ten or more. This beta chain appears as a stray read in a library generated for alpha chains; its size is not informative. In nucleotides, the CDR3 is TGTGCCAGCAGCCCGAGACTAGCGGGGGGCCGGGATGAGCAGTTCTTC. This gives the protein CASSPRLAGGRDEQFF. V usage is TRBV9 and J usage is TRBJ2-1; 13 positions agree with TRBD2. The CDR3 consists of 16 residues. CDR1 is SGDLS, CDR2 YYNGEE, per germline. J was trimmed by 8 bases and V by 4 bases; bases with no gene match: 9.

This clonotype is deemed medium-sized. This beta chain is an unintended read in a library built for alpha chains; its size means little. CDR3 sequence (DNA): TGTGCCAGCAGCCTGACTAGCGGGAGGGGCGAGCAGTACTTC. As protein: CASSLTSGRGEQYF. The J gene is TRBJ2-7, the V gene TRBV7-2; the match to TRBD2 covers 14 bases. Germline CDR1 is SGHTA and CDR2 is FQGNSA. CDR3 length: 14 amino acids. Trimming removed 5 bases from V and 6 bases from J; junction bases left unmatched: 3.

This clonotype is medium-sized within its sample. This beta chain slipped into a library made for alpha chains as a stray read, so its size is not meaningful. The CDR3 here is CSAPGQYNEKLFF. In DNA form, the CDR3 reads TGCAGTGCCCCGGGACAGTATAATGAAAAACTGTTTTTT. The chain has TRBV20-1 and TRBJ1-4; 7 nucleotides line up with TRBD1. The germline CDR1 and CDR2 sequences are DFQATT and SNEGSKA (reference sequence). V lost 6 bases and J lost 4; bases outside the gene matches: 5. The CDR3 contains 13 residues.

This clonotype was counted many times. This beta chain is a stray sequence in a library constructed for alpha chains; its clone size is not meaningful. This chain links TRBV4-1 with TRBJ2-1; a weak D match, TRBD2 (5 bases). Germline values: CDR1 MGHRA, CDR2 YSYEKL. The length of the CDR3 is 17 residues. The V end lost 1 base, the J end lost 2 bases, and 15 bases lay between the germline ends. The CDR3, as DNA: TGCGCCAGCAGCCAAGGGGTTCTAGGGAGAGCCTACAATGAGCAGTTCTTC. Translated: CASSQGVLGRAYNEQFF.

With respect to this clonotype: Found in a library prepared for alpha chains, this beta chain is an off-target read, and its abundance has little meaning. V gene TRBV12-3 or TRBV12-4 combines with J gene TRBJ2-1, with D maybe TRBD1 (6 bases). This CDR3 comprises 14 residues. Deletions cut 6 bases from V and 5 bases from J, with 14 bases between. CDR3 residues: CASSPAGVDNEQFF. The CDR3 region has the DNA TGTGCCAGCAGCCCCGCAGGGGTTGACAATGAGCAGTTCTTC.

This clonotype was found many times. This beta chain represents an off-target read in a library built for alpha chains; its size is of limited meaning. The J gene is TRBJ2-7, the V gene TRBV27; 10 positions match TRBD1. This CDR3 has 15 residues. Looked up from germline, CDR1 is MNHEY and CDR2 is SMNVEV (reference sequence). Losses at the gene ends were 0 bases for V and 4 bases for J; bases not matched to a gene: 3. As DNA, the CDR3 is TGTGCCAGCAGTTTATCGACAGGGGGCATGTACGAGCAGTACTTC. Translation: CASSLSTGGMYEQYF.

Turning to this clonotype: Possible read error: a much larger clone is one base away. The library was designed around alpha chains, so this beta chain is a stray read whose abundance carries little weight. This chain joins TRBV20-1 and TRBJ2-7; the match to TRBD2 covers 7 bases. Germline V gene data show CDR1 as DFQATT and CDR2 as SNEGSKA (reference sequence). Trimming took 2 bases from V and 4 from J; bases not matched to a gene: 5. The CDR3 is 13 residues long. CDR3 DNA sequence: TGCAGTGCTAGACTAGCGGAGAAGTACGAGCAGTACTTC. This translates into CSARLAEKYEQYF.

This clonotype counts as medium-sized. The library was prepared for alpha chains; this beta chain is a stray read, so its frequency means little. The CDR3 DNA is TGCAGCGTTAAAGGGGCCCCGGGAGGGCCAGTTGAGCAGTTCTTC. Translating gives CSVKGAPGGPVEQFF. The chain is built from TRBV29-1 and TRBJ2-1, with TRBD2 matching over 8 bases. The CDR3 has 15 amino acids. Per the germline V gene, CDR1 is SQVTM and CDR2 is ANQGSEA. V gave up 5 bases and J gave up 9 bases; unmatched junction bases: 15.

This clonotype is medium-sized in the sample. Because the library targeted alpha chains, this beta chain is an off-target read whose size means little. The chain joins TRBV5-1 to TRBJ2-3; 9 bases fit TRBD2. Germline V gives CDR1 SGHRS, CDR2 YFSETQ. V lost 2 bases, J lost 4 bases, and 5 bases stayed unmatched. CDR3 length: 15 amino acids. The CDR3 is CASSFGLASSDTQYF. As DNA, the CDR3 is TGCGCCAGCAGCTTTGGACTAGCGAGCTCAGATACGCAGTATTTT.

In this sample, this clonotype turned up many times. Since it is a stray read in a library aimed at alpha chains, this beta chain has a size that is not meaningful. The rearrangement links TRBV29-1 to TRBJ2-5; weak D call: TRBD2 (5 bases). The germline V and J ends were trimmed by 4 bases and 2 bases, with 14 bases remaining between them. Looked up from germline, CDR1 is SQVTM and CDR2 is ANQGSEA. This CDR3 is 14 amino acids long. The CDR3 DNA follows: TGCAGCGTTGTAGCCGGGAATTGGCAAGAGACCCAGTACTTC. Translating gives CSVVAGNWQETQYF.

Many counts were recorded for this clonotype. This beta chain is an unintended read in a library built for alpha chains; its size means little. The chain joins TRBV13 to TRBJ1-1, with D hard to call. The V end was cut by 10 bases, the J end by 1 base, with 16 bases between. Germline V gene data show CDR1 as PRHDT and CDR2 as FYEKMQ (reference sequence). The CDR3 spans 14 residues. CDR3 nucleotides: TGTGCCACCGGGAAGGGCCGACCGAACACTGAAGCTTTCTTT. Protein product: CATGKGRPNTEAFF.

In this sample, this clonotype is medium-sized. This beta chain is off target for a library built for alpha chains, so its abundance means little. The chain has TRBV28 and TRBJ2-3; unclear D gene. V lost 5 bases and J lost 14, with 11 bases in between. The CDR3 loop spans 10 amino acids. Looked up from germline, CDR1 is MDHEN and CDR2 is SYDVKM. In DNA form, the CDR3 reads TGTGCCAGCAGTCCCCGATGGGGGTATTTT. Its translation is CASSPRWGYF. Full variable domain (rest looked up from reference TRBV28 and TRBJ2-3): DVKVTQSSRYLVKRTGEKVFLECVQDMDHENMFWYRQDPGLGLRLIYFSYDVKMKEKGDIPEGYSVSREKKERFSLILESASTNQTSMYLCASSPRWGYFGPGTRLTVL.